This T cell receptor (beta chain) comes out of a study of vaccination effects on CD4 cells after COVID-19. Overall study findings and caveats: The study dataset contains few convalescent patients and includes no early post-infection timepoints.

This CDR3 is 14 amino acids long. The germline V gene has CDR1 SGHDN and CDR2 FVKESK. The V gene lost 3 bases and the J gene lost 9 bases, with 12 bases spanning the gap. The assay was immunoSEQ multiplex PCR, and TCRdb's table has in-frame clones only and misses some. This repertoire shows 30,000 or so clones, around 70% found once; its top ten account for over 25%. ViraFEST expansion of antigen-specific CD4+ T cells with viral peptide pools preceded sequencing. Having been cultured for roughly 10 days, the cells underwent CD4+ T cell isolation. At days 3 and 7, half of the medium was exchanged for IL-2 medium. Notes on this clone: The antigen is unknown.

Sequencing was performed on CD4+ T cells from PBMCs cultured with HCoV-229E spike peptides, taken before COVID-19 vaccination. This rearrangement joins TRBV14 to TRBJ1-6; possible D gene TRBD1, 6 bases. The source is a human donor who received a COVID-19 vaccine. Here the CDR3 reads CASSQVQGSSPLHF. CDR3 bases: TGTGCCAGCAGCCAGGTACAGGGATCTTCACCCCTCCACTTT.